The present T cell receptor beta chain was sequenced within a study of spatial heterogeneity in lung cancer (dated by TCRdb to about 2019). Context from the whole study: More beta-chain than alpha-chain transcripts were consistently detected, likely reflecting higher beta-chain transcript abundance. TCR repertoire features were related to nonsynonymous mutation counts determined by whole-exome sequencing of tumor tissue. In the raw uncorrected reads, each unique combination of TCR and UMI appeared more than ten times on average. The study quantitatively compared TCR alpha and beta repertoires across multiple tumor regions, matched nontumor lung and blood in non-small cell lung cancer. Both alpha and beta chains were TCR-sequenced in around 230 tumor regions, about 69 matched nontumor lung samples and roughly 50 PBMC samples obtained at surgery.

The receptor library was made with 5' RACE. The instrument given in TCRdb is NextSeq 500. In the TCR library protocol, a unique molecular identifier was attached to each TCR cDNA molecule so that PCR and sequencing errors could be corrected. Per the original workflow: TCR identification, UMI-based error correction and CDR3 extraction were performed with Decombinator tools. TCRs above a frequency of 2 per 1,000, corresponding to the top 1% of the tumor frequency distribution, were defined as expanded. Rényi diversity was computed with the R vegan package after subsampling each repertoire 100 times to 5,000 TCRs. CDR3 similarity networks were built from amino acid triplet string-kernel similarity, with CDR3s being connected when pairwise similarity was above 0.82. The public reads were run again by TCRdb, first through fastp at Q25 and then through MiXCR, and only productive beta chains were kept. Entries are consolidated by CDR3 protein sequence, retaining the most common genes and DNA. TCRdb assigned the V and J calls; the authors' analysis was not used. This sample comprises tens of thousands of distinct CDR3 sequences, around 5.3% of them detected only once. The ten largest account for around a third of the sample.

The study at large found these results: Additional single-cell paired TCR alpha and beta sequencing was considered necessary to confirm, at a functional level, the hypothesis that regional TCRs recognize regional mutations. Ubiquitous expanded tumor TCRs were detected in blood more often at tumor resection than at routine follow-up.

This clonotype is medium-sized (0.01 to 0.1%) in its sample. No cognate antigen has been identified for it. Per-base qualities were not stored, and no clone one base away is much larger. From its cysteine to its phenylalanine, the CDR3 spans 13 amino acids. CDR3 DNA is the only sequence kept; it has 39 bases, read in frame from the first base. From a lookup of the germline V gene, CDR1 and CDR2 are SGHTA and FQGTGA. Trimming at the junction amounts to 6 bases on V and 1 base on J, and the germline ends lie 4 bases apart. According to the study, the label for this sample's time point signals: sample taken at primary tumor resection. Samples were obtained from roughly 72 patients with early-stage, untreated non-small cell lung cancer from the lung TRACERx cohort. For TCR sequencing, whole RNA was extracted from tumor and nontumor lung tissue, or from cryopreserved PBMC samples, and no cell sorting was done. Patients were selected for TCR sequencing only if sufficient RNA was available from at least two tumor regions.

Recombination linked TRBV7-3 to TRBJ2-6; no D segment can be confidently identified. This receptor was taken from a male donor with early-stage non-small cell lung cancer. This specimen was PBMCs, taken at surgery. The CDR3: CASRPSGANVLTF. The DNA sequence is as follows: TGTGCCAGCAGGCCATCTGGGGCCAACGTCCTGACTTTC. The full variable domain, with segments outside the CDR3 supplied by the reference TRBV7-3 and TRBJ2-6 proteins, appears as GAGVSQTPSNKVTEKGKYVELRCDPISGHTALYWYRQSLGQGPEFLIYFQGTGAADDSGLPNDRFFAVRPEGSVSTLKIQRTERGDSAVYLCASRPSGANVLTFGAGSRLTVL.